This T cell receptor (beta chain) was identified in a study of blood T cell repertoires in COVID-19. Produced via immunoSEQ multiplex PCR; TCRdb's table is partial and in-frame only. The sample consists of roughly 120,000 clones, less than 90% of them appearing once. J gave up 0 bases and V 1 base, and 6 bases lay outside the gene matches. This CDR3 is 17 amino acids long. CDR1 and CDR2 from the germline V gene are SGHTA and FQGNSA. The chain uses TRBV7-2 and TRBJ2-3; 8 bases line up with TRBD2. The sequence was obtained from a man between 70 and 80 years old who had recovered from COVID-19. Specimen: peripheral blood. CDR3 protein: CASSLGYSGASTDTQYF. For the CDR3, the DNA is TGTGCCAGCAGCTTAGGATATAGCGGGGCTAGCACAGATACGCAGTATTTT.